A single sample is the source of the 6 T cell receptor beta chains below, sequenced in a study of blood T cell repertoires in COVID-19. Libraries were prepared by immunoSEQ multiplex PCR; TCRdb keeps only in-frame clonotypes and omits some of them. The sample lists 15,000 to 20,000 clones; around 88% were seen once. The sequenced sample was peripheral blood. Receptors were obtained from a human donor in a cohort sampled during active COVID-19.

In its sample, this clone was seen a few times. The chain carries TRBV3-1 (or the pseudogene TRBV3-2) and TRBJ1-5, with D possibly matching TRBD1 (6 bases). V was shortened by 3 bases and J by 2 bases, with 8 bases between the two germline ends. This CDR3 has 14 residues. CDR1 and CDR2 (germline): LGHDT, YNNKEL (reference sequence). The CDR3 is CASSHRGGNQPQHF. CDR3 coding DNA: TGTGCCAGCAGCCACAGGGGAGGCAATCAGCCCCAGCATTTT.

This sequence joins TRBV9 and TRBJ1-3; no definite D call. The CDR3 contains 11 residues. V shed 5 bases and J shed 4 bases, with 4 bases lying between them. Per the germline V gene, CDR1 is SGDLS and CDR2 is YYNGEE. The chain's CDR3 is CASRQGNTIYF. The CDR3 DNA is TGTGCCAGCAGGCAGGGAAACACCATATATTTT.

The chain recombines TRBV27 with TRBJ2-7, with 8 bases fitting TRBD1. V was clipped by 8 bases and J by 1 base; unmatched bases: 10. This CDR3 region has 15 residues. CDR1 is MNHEY and CDR2 is SMNVEV in the germline V gene (reference sequence). The CDR3 region has the DNA TGTGCCAGCGCTGAGCAGGGGGCCCTATCCTACGAGCAGTACTTC. This translates into CASAEQGALSYEQYF.

This clone was recorded only once. This sequence joins TRBV6-1 and TRBJ2-5; the match to TRBD1 covers 12 bases. The CDR3 runs to 19 residues. Germline CDR1 and CDR2: MNHNS and SASEGT. V lost 3 bases and J lost 0; bases outside the gene matches: 11. CDR3 sequence (DNA): TGTGCCAGCAGTGAGGAGGGGACAGGGGGCTTGGTGGACCAAGAGACCCAGTACTTC. Its protein product is CASSEEGTGGLVDQETQYF.

J is TRBJ1-1 and V is TRBV6-5; D ambiguous. Trimming pared 8 bases from V and 1 base from J, leaving 8 bases between. This CDR3 comprises 12 residues. Germline V gene sequence: CDR1 MNHEY, CDR2 SVGAGI. The CDR3 DNA reads as TGTGCCAGCGGTTCCTGGAACACTGAAGCTTTCTTT. Protein sequence: CASGSWNTEAFF.

The table lists this clone with a count of one. The rearrangement links TRBV15 to TRBJ2-3; D may be TRBD1 (5 bases). V lost 5 bases and J lost 2, with 17 bases in between. The CDR3 runs to 16 residues. Germline CDR1 reads LNHNV; CDR2 reads YYDKDF (reference sequence). The CDR3 DNA reads TGTGCCACCAGCGAGCCTACAGGAAGAAACACAGATACGCAGTATTTT. Translation: CATSEPTGRNTDTQYF.